This T cell receptor beta chain was recovered during a study of blood T cells in healthy people across ages. Germline V gene lookup returns CDR1 SGHTA and CDR2 FQGNSA. V was pared by 1 base and J by 2 bases, with 15 bases between. CDR3 length: 16 amino acids. Caucasian individuals from Russia who were healthy and aged 6 to 90 acted as donors. Together with a sample-barcoded 5' primer, a J-beta primer mix was included in a second PCR lasting about 7 to 11 cycles. TCRdb re-called the 5' RACE reads with MiXCR, one entry per CDR3 protein. The sample contains 700,000 to 950,000 distinct CDR3 sequences, over 45% of which appear only once.

The sequence was obtained from a man aged 25 to 40 in good health. The sample taken for sequencing was blood. The genes are TRBV7-2 and TRBJ2-7, with a weak D call TRBD2 (6 bases). CDR3 region: CASSLGPGLGTYEQYF. The CDR3, as DNA: TGTGCCAGCAGCTTAGGGCCGGGACTGGGCACCTACGAGCAGTACTTC. Together with reference TRBV7-2 and TRBJ2-7, the CDR3 gives the full variable domain: GAGVSQSPSNKVTEKGKDVELRCDPISGHTALYWYRQSLGQGLEFLIYFQGNSAPDKSGLPSDRFSAERTGGSVSTLTIQRTQQEDSAVYLCASSLGPGLGTYEQYFGPGTRLTVT.